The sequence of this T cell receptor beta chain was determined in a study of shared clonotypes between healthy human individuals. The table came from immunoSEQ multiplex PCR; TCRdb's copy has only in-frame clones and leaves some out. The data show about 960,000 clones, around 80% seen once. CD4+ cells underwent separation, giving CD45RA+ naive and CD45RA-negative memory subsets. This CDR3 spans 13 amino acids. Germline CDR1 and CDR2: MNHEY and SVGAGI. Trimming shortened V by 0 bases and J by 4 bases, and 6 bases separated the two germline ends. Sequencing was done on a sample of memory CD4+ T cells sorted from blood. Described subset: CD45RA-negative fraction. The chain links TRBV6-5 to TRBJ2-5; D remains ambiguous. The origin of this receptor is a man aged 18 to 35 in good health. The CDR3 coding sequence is TGTGCCAGCAGTTACTCGATCCGAGAGACCCAGTACTTC. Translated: CASSYSIRETQYF.